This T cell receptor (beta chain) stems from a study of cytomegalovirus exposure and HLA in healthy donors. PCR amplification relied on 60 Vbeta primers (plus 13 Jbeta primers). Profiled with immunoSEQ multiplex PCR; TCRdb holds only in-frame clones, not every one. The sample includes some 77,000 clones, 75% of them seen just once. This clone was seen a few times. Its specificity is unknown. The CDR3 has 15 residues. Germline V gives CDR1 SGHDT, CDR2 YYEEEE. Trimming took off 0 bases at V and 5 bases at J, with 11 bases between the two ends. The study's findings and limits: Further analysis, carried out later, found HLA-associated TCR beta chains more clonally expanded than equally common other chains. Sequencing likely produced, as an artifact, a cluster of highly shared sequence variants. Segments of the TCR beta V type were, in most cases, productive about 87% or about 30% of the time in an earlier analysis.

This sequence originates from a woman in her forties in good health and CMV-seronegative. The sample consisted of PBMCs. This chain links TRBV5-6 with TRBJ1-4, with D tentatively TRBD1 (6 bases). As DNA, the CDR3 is TGTGCCAGCAGCTTGGGTACAGGGAAAAATGAAAAACTGTTTTTT. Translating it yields CASSLGTGKNEKLFF.